The clone carrying this TCR beta chain occurred once. Its cognate antigen is unknown. The V gene end was trimmed by 4 bases and the J gene end by 5 bases; junction bases not matched to a gene: 8. CDR1 and CDR2 from the germline V gene are MNHEY and SVGAGI. This CDR3 has 15 residues. These data come from a study of cytomegalovirus exposure and HLA in healthy donors. Method: immunoSEQ multiplex PCR; TCRdb's copy keeps in-frame clones and lacks some. The sample includes about 240,000 clones, around 85% seen only once; the top ten take around 1.2%. Separate from the approximately 720-subject first cohort was the approximately 120-subject validation cohort, to which the donors belonged. General study results and limits: Over 150 TCR beta chains were listed as cytomegalovirus-associated.

The rearrangement joins TRBV6-5 to TRBJ2-7, with 10 bases fitting TRBD2. The specimen sequenced was PBMCs. This sequence was found in a woman in her 30s in good health and CMV-seropositive. The CDR3 protein is CASSSSSGSRNEQYF. CDR3 sequence (DNA): TGTGCCAGCAGTTCCTCTAGCGGGAGCAGGAACGAGCAGTACTTC.